This T cell receptor (beta chain) was identified during a study of blood T cells in healthy people across ages. The study's findings and limits: The recorded TCR beta diversity per million T cells decreased in a roughly linear manner with age. The lack of PBMC sorting stopped any conclusive naive versus antigen-experienced comparison.

Using a J-beta primer mix together with a sample-barcoded 5' primer, a second PCR was run for roughly 6 to 11 cycles. TCRdb used MiXCR to reprocess the 5' RACE reads, holding one entry per CDR3 protein. The sample has over 600,000 distinct CDR3 sequences, roughly three fifths seen once; the top ten hold roughly 25%. This CDR3 has 13 amino acids. The V end was cut by 5 bases, the J end by 6 bases, with 12 bases between. The germline CDR1 and CDR2 sequences are SGHVS and FQNEAQ. With regard to this clonotype: Its antigen is unidentified.

The receptor was derived from a man aged 40-49 years in good health. The chain carries TRBV7-8 and TRBJ2-3; D is undetermined. Sequenced input: blood. The CDR3: CASSRTQGDTQYF. The CDR3 DNA follows: TGTGCCAGCAGCCGGACCCAAGGGGATACGCAGTATTTT.